The 21 T cell receptor beta chains in this list originate from one sample, sequenced in a study of vaccination effects on CD4 cells after COVID-19. The protocol was immunoSEQ multiplex PCR, while the TCRdb copy is restricted to in-frame clones and leaves out a portion. The sample includes tens of thousands of clones, approximately 61% of them seen just once. No antigens are known for them. Following culture for approximately ten days, CD4+ T cells were isolated. Sample: CD4+ T cells from PBMCs cultured without peptide, taken before COVID-19 vaccination. All receptors come from a human donor who received a COVID-19 vaccine.

The sample holds one count of this clone. This sequence joins TRBV5-1 and TRBJ2-5, with no clear D. The V gene's germline CDR1 is SGHRS and CDR2 YFSETQ. V shed 4 bases and J shed 5 bases, with 12 bases lying between them. The CDR3 runs to 13 residues. Here the CDR3 reads CASSLVEGETQYF. CDR3 nucleotides: TGCGCCAGCAGCCTCGTCGAAGGGGAGACCCAGTACTTC. Full variable domain (remainder filled in from reference TRBV5-1 and TRBJ2-5): KAGVTQTPRYLIKTRGQQVTLSCSPISGHRSVSWYQQTPGQGLQFLFEYFSETQRNKGNFPGRFSGRQFSNSRSEMNVSTLELGDSALYLCASSLVEGETQYFGPGTRLLVL.

The CDR3 reads CASSLGSYEQYF. Here the CDR3 DNA reads TGTGCCAGCAGCTTAGGCAGCTACGAGCAGTACTTC. The V and J genes are TRBV7-9 and TRBJ2-7; no clear D gene. CDR1 SEHNR and CDR2 FQNEAQ come from the germline V gene (reference sequence). The CDR3 length is 12 residues. V lost 1 base and J lost 3, with 4 bases in between.

The chain carries TRBV5-4 and TRBJ1-1; 7 nucleotides line up with TRBD1. CDR1 SGHNT and CDR2 YYREEE come from the germline V gene (reference sequence). The J segment lost 0 bases and the V segment lost 4 bases, leaving 6 bases of the junction unmatched. The CDR3 is 15 residues long. The CDR3 spells CASSGGTELNTEAFF. CDR3 coding DNA: TGTGCCAGCAGCGGAGGGACAGAACTGAACACTGAAGCTTTCTTT.

The sample holds a few counts of this clone. V is TRBV18 and J is TRBJ2-1, with TRBD2 identical over 15 bases. From germline, CDR1 is KGHSH and CDR2 LQKENI. The CDR3 spans 17 residues. The J segment lost 6 bases and the V segment lost 6 bases, leaving 9 bases of the junction unmatched. This CDR3 reads CASSQAGLAGGTNEQFF. CDR3 coding DNA: TGTGCCAGCTCGCAAGCCGGACTAGCGGGAGGGACCAATGAGCAGTTCTTC. The variable domain in full, with the rest retrieved from reference TRBV18 and TRBJ2-1, is NAGVMQNPRHLVRRRGQEARLRCSPMKGHSHVYWYRQLPEEGLKFMVYLQKENIIDESGMPKERFSAEFPKEGPSILRIQQVVRGDSAAYFCASSQAGLAGGTNEQFFGPGTRLTVL.

DNA for the CDR3: TGTGCCAGCATCGCCTCAGGGGGGGGCACAGATACGCAGTATTTT. Protein product: CASIASGGGTDTQYF. The rearrangement uses TRBV6-5 and TRBJ2-3; D assignment may be TRBD1 or TRBD2 (7 bases each). Trimming left V 7 bases short and J 1 base short, with 15 bases between. The CDR3 is made up of 15 amino acids. Per the germline V gene, CDR1 is MNHEY and CDR2 is SVGAGI.

Comments on this clone: Other DNA sequences in the sample encode the same CDR3. The gene calls are TRBV2 and TRBJ2-6; no clear D gene. The length of the CDR3 is 13 residues. Germline V lookup: CDR1 SNHLY, CDR2 FYNNEI. The V end was cut by 5 bases, the J end by 4 bases, with 6 bases between. CDR3 DNA: TGTGCCAGCAGTTCATCCGGGGCCAACGTCCTGACTTTC. The encoded protein is CASSSSGANVLTF.

The rearrangement joins TRBV12-5 to TRBJ1-2; D not certain. Trimming removed 3 bases at V and 5 bases at J, with 25 bases between. The CDR3 contains 18 residues. Germline assignment: CDR1 LGHNT and CDR2 FRNRAP. The DNA of the CDR3 is TGTGCTAGTGGTTTTGGAGGGAAGGAGTCGATCGGCTTTTATGGCTACACCTTC. Its protein product is CASGFGGKESIGFYGYTF.

The gene calls are TRBV19 and TRBJ1-5, with TRBD1 matching over 7 bases. V gave up 5 bases and J gave up 4 bases; unmatched junction bases: 5. In germline, CDR1 is LNHDA, CDR2 SQIVND (reference sequence). The CDR3 is made up of 14 amino acids. The CDR3 sequence is CASSSGQLNQPQHF. DNA for the CDR3: TGTGCCAGTAGTTCGGGACAGCTTAATCAGCCCCAGCATTTT.

This clone was counted a few times. The chain carries TRBV2 and TRBJ2-1; tentatively, D is TRBD1 (5 bases). Trimming pared 6 bases from V and 10 bases from J, leaving 10 bases between. This CDR3 region has 11 residues. Germline CDR1 SNHLY, CDR2 FYNNEI. Here the CDR3 reads CASSLAGEQFF. DNA for the CDR3: TGTGCCAGCAGCCTCGCAGGGGAGCAGTTCTTC.

This clone was found once. The chain couples TRBV7-2 to TRBJ2-3; D may be TRBD1 or TRBD2 (5 bases each). The V end lost 5 bases, the J end lost 3 bases, and 18 bases lay between the germline ends. The V gene's germline CDR1 is SGHTA and CDR2 FQGNSA. This CDR3 comprises 16 residues. The CDR3 is CASSPHFLGETDTQYF. CDR3 in DNA: TGTGCCAGCAGCCCCCACTTCTTGGGGGAGACAGATACGCAGTATTTT.

The chain links TRBV11-3 to TRBJ2-7; possibly TRBD1 or TRBD2 for D (5 bases each). Germline V CDR1 and CDR2: SGHNT, YENEEA. V was clipped by 4 bases and J by 7 bases, with 14 bases between them. This CDR3 has 13 amino acids. The CDR3 DNA is TGTGCCAGCAGCTCATCCGATGAGGGGGAGCAGTACTTC. This gives the protein CASSSSDEGEQYF.

The genes are TRBV6-5 and TRBJ1-3; no definite D call. The CDR3 is made up of 14 amino acids. Between the trimmed V and J ends, which lost 6 bases and 4 bases, there was a span of 13 bases. The V gene's germline CDR1 is MNHEY and CDR2 SVGAGI. This chain's CDR3 is CASRAAASGNTIYF. CDR3 DNA sequence: TGTGCCAGCAGAGCCGCAGCGTCCGGAAACACCATATATTTT.

The chain has TRBV24-1 and TRBJ2-1; D is tentatively TRBD1 or TRBD2 (5 bases each). V was clipped by 9 bases and J by 10 bases, with 18 bases between them. The CDR3 sequence is 13 residues long. Germline V gene lookup returns CDR1 KGHDR and CDR2 SFDVKD. CDR3 sequence reads: CATRPPGTAEQFF. The CDR3 DNA follows: TGTGCCACCCGGCCCCCAGGGACGGCCGAGCAGTTCTTC.

The CDR3 reads CASRDMTGSHRGEQFF. In DNA form, the CDR3 reads TGTGCCAGTAGAGATATGACAGGGAGTCATCGGGGTGAGCAGTTCTTC. The chain employs TRBV19 and TRBJ2-1; TRBD1 aligns across 7 bases. The CDR3 covers 16 residues. Trimming cost V 6 bases and J 9 bases; bases outside gene matches: 17. In germline, CDR1 is LNHDA, CDR2 SQIVND (reference sequence).

The CDR3 loop is CASSRTGLPEAFF. The CDR3 region has the DNA TGTGCCAGCAGCCGGACAGGGCTCCCTGAAGCTTTCTTT. The chain couples TRBV7-9 to TRBJ1-1; TRBD1 matches 8 bases. CDR3 length equals 13 residues. Germline CDR1 and CDR2: SEHNR and FQNEAQ (reference sequence). The V and J ends lost 5 bases and 6 bases, in that order; junction bases with no gene match: 5. Full variable domain (rest looked up from reference TRBV7-9 and TRBJ1-1): DTGVSQNPRHKITKRGQNVTFRCDPISEHNRLYWYRQTLGQGPEFLTYFQNEAQLEKSRLLSDRFSAERPKGSFSTLEIQRTEQGDSAMYLCASSRTGLPEAFFGQGTRLTVV.

This chain connects TRBV6-7 to TRBJ2-7; D might be TRBD1 (6 bases). TRBV6-7 is known as an ORF, though its function is uncertain. Deletions cut 6 bases from V and 2 bases from J, with 14 bases between. The CDR3 length is 14 residues. For the CDR3, the DNA is TGTGCCAGCAGGAGGAACAGGGAAGCCTACGAGCAGTACTTC. It is translated as CASRRNREAYEQYF.

The V and J genes are TRBV4-1 and TRBJ2-3, with D tentatively TRBD1 (6 bases). Looked up from germline, CDR1 is MGHRA and CDR2 is YSYEKL. CDR3 length: 20 amino acids. V dropped 0 bases and J dropped 1 base, with 23 bases sitting between them. CDR3 residues: CASSQDLGARSRFRTDTQYF. Here the CDR3 DNA reads TGCGCCAGCAGCCAAGATCTGGGGGCGCGATCCCGGTTCCGCACAGATACGCAGTATTTT.

This chain connects TRBV9 to TRBJ2-3; no definite D call. The CDR3 has 12 amino acids. The germline V and J ends were trimmed by 1 base and 6 bases, with 6 bases remaining between them. The germline CDR1 and CDR2 sequences are SGDLS and YYNGEE. The CDR3 here is CASSVSSDTQYF. CDR3 DNA sequence: TGTGCCAGCAGCGTAAGTTCCGATACGCAGTATTTT.

The rearrangement joins TRBV6-4 to TRBJ2-1; 8 bases are shared with TRBD2. CDR3 length: 15 amino acids. Germline CDR1 and CDR2: MRHNA and SNTAGT. The V gene end was trimmed by 4 bases and the J gene end by 6 bases; junction bases not matched to a gene: 8. The CDR3, as DNA: TGTGCCAGCAGTGTATTTCGGGAGGGCCCCAATGAGCAGTTCTTC. Translating it yields CASSVFREGPNEQFF.

J is TRBJ2-7 and V is TRBV28, with D maybe TRBD1 (6 bases). The CDR3 is 14 amino acids. Germline V gene lookup returns CDR1 MDHEN and CDR2 SYDVKM. V gave up 6 bases and J gave up 3 bases, with 15 bases separating them. Here the CDR3 DNA reads TGTGCCAGCAGACCCCCGTGGGACAACTACGAGCAGTACTTC. It specifies CASRPPWDNYEQYF. Full variable domain (rest looked up from reference TRBV28 and TRBJ2-7): DVKVTQSSRYLVKRTGEKVFLECVQDMDHENMFWYRQDPGLGLRLIYFSYDVKMKEKGDIPEGYSVSREKKERFSLILESASTNQTSMYLCASRPPWDNYEQYFGPGTRLTVT.

This clone has only a few counts. This rearrangement joins TRBV18 to TRBJ1-2, with D maybe TRBD1 (5 bases). The germline V gene has CDR1 KGHSH and CDR2 LQKENI. The ends were cut back, 3 bases at V and 1 base at J, with 6 bases in the middle. The CDR3 spans 13 residues. The CDR3 here is CASSPGVNYGYTF. The CDR3 DNA is TGTGCCAGCTCACCGGGGGTTAACTATGGCTACACCTTC.